This TCR beta chain came from a study of T cell clonotyping in hematopoietic cell transplantation. V lost 5 bases and J lost 0, with 8 bases in between. The CDR3 is made up of 14 amino acids. Germline CDR1 SGHVS, CDR2 FQNEAQ. General observations from the study: Without cell sorting, CD4 versus CD8 contributions remain unresolved. Graft donor and pretransplant recipient Inverse Simpson Index values predicted broader posttransplant TCR diversity.

This clone appeared a few times. Its antigen is as yet unknown. The table came from immunoSEQ multiplex PCR; TCRdb's copy has only in-frame clones and leaves some out. There are about 10,000 clones in the sample; about 77% occur only once, and under 9% lies in the top ten. The sequencing used PBMCs, collected 30 days after allogeneic stem cell transplant. The chain uses TRBV7-8 and TRBJ1-3, with D hard to call. The receptor comes from a female patient in her 40s who had an allogeneic stem cell transplant from a related donor, so T cells may come from the graft donor. Some clones in this sample may be carry-over from other donors' samples. The DNA of the CDR3 is TGTGCCAGCAGCACTCGGGGCTCTGGAAACACCATATATTTT. Its protein is CASSTRGSGNTIYF.